The present entry profiles one T cell receptor beta chain with its context. The antigen is unknown. J lost 8 bases, V lost 3 bases, and 2 bases had no gene match. The CDR3 has 13 amino acids. Germline CDR1 SEHNR, CDR2 FQNEAQ (reference sequence). The data are from a study of OX40 agonist ivuxolimab in advanced cancers. Across the whole study: From about 23 to 85 years was the age range, with a mean of roughly 64 years, and over 70% were male.

Broader study findings: The work left the antigen specificity of expanded peripheral T cells undetermined. Low normalized T-cell clonal expansion was also seen in some nonresponders. Clones of CD4+ and CD8+ blood T cells grew by week 6 at doses of 0.1 to 3.0 mg/kg.

Clones were sequenced by immunoSEQ multiplex PCR, and TCRdb holds only the in-frame ones, with some missing. The sample lists some 70,000 clones, 80% occurring once. The chain couples TRBV7-9 to TRBJ2-1; 9 nucleotides align to TRBD2. Sequences were derived from CD4+ or CD8+ T cells sorted from blood, sampled in a trial of the OX40 agonist ivuxolimab. This TCR was recovered from an adult with an advanced solid tumor such as melanoma, head and neck, liver or kidney cancer. CDR3 sequence reads: CASSLRGGDEQFF. The CDR3 nucleotides read TGTGCCAGCAGCTTGCGGGGGGGCGATGAGCAGTTCTTC.